This TCR beta chain was found in a study of molecular identifiers for immune sequencing clone quantification. Preparation methods for the bulk TCR libraries were those previously described, with listed TCR primers. TCRdb recomputed calls from the PCR reads with MiXCR, one row per CDR3 protein. The sample lists 250,000 to 350,000 distinct CDR3 sequences; 20% to 25% were seen once. The germline V gene has CDR1 MGHDK and CDR2 SYGVNS. Trimming cost V 0 bases and J 4 bases, with 9 bases left between them. This CDR3 has 14 amino acids. Remarks on this clonotype: A read error may explain this, as a much larger clone is one base away. The CDR3 ends on some other residue instead of the conserved phenylalanine or tryptophan, so this is likely a read error.

The receptor was isolated from a human donor in good health. Some libraries in this study had Jurkat cell RNA spiked in. Sequencing input: naive CD8+ T cells from blood, with Jurkat cell RNA spiked in. The subset: FACS-sorted CD8+CD4-CCR7+CD45RA+ naive T cells. The chain carries TRBV25-1 and TRBJ2-5; weak D call: TRBD2 (6 bases). The CDR3 DNA reads as TGTGCCAGCAGTGAATATTCGGGGGTAGAGACCCAGTACCTC. Amino acids: CASSEYSGVETQYL.